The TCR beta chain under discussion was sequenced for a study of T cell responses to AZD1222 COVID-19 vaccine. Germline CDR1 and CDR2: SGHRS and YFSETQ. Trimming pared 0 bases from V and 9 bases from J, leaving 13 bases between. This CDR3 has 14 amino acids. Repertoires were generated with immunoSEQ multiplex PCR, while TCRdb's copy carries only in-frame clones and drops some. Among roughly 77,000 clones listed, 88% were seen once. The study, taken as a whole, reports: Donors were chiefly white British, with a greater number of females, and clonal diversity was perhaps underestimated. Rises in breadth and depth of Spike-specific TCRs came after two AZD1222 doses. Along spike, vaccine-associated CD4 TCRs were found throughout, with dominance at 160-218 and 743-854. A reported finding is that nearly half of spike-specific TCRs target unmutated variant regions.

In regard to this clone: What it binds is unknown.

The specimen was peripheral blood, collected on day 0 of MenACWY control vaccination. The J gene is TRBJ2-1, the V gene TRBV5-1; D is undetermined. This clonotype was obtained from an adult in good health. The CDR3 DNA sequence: TGCGCCAGCAGCTTGGAGGTCCCTGGGGTTGAGCAGTTCTTC. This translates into CASSLEVPGVEQFF.